The entry below gives a single T cell receptor beta chain sequence along with its context. Antigen: not known. The data are from a study of response to subunit inactivated influenza vaccine. General observations from the study: After each seasonal influenza vaccination, few new T cells are recruited, the authors suggested.

Using its own MiXCR run on the RT-PCR reads, TCRdb lists one record per CDR3 protein. The table lists 600,000 to 850,000 distinct CDR3 sequences, roughly 15% of them singletons. The sequence was obtained from a man in his forties or fifties who received an inactivated influenza vaccine. The sequencing here drew on PBMCs from blood, taken 14 days before vaccination.

DNA of the CDR3: TGTGCCAGCAGCCCAAGCCTTCCCAGGTACAATGAGCAGTTCTTC. This translates into CASSPSLPRYNEQFF. The chain couples TRBV27 to TRBJ2-1, with D unclear. The CDR3 extends over 15 amino acids. V dropped 6 bases and J dropped 4 bases, with 16 bases sitting between them. From germline, CDR1 is MNHEY and CDR2 SMNVEV (reference sequence).